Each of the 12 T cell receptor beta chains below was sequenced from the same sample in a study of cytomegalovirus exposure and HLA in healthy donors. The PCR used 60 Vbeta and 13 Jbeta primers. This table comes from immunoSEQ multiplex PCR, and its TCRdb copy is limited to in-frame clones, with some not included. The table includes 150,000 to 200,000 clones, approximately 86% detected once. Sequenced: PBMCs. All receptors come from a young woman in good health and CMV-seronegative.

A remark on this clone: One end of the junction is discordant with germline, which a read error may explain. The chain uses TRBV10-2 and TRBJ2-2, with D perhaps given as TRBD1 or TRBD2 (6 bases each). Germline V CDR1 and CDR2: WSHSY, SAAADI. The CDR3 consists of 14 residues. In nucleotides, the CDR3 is TGCGCCAGCAATGAGGGGGGCAACACCGGGGAGCTGTTTTTT. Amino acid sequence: CASNEGGNTGELFF.

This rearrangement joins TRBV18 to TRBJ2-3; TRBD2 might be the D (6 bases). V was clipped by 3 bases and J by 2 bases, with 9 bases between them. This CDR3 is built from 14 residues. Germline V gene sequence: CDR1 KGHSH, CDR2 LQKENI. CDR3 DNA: TGTGCCAGCTCACCCGGAGGGACCACAGATACGCAGTATTTT. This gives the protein CASSPGGTTDTQYF. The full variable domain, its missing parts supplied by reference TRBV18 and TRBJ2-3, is NAGVMQNPRHLVRRRGQEARLRCSPMKGHSHVYWYRQLPEEGLKFMVYLQKENIIDESGMPKERFSAEFPKEGPSILRIQQVVRGDSAAYFCASSPGGTTDTQYFGPGTRLTVL.

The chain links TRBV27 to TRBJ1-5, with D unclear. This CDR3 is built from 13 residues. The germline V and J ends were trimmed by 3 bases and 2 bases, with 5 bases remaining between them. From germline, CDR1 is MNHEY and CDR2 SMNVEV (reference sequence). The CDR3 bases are TGTGCCAGCAGTTTGGCAGGCAATCAGCCCCAGCATTTT. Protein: CASSLAGNQPQHF.

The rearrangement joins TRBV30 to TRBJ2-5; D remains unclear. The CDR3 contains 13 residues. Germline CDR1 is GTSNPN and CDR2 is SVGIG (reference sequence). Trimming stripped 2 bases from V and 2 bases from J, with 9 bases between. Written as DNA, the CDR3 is TGTGCCTGGAGTCTGGGCAGACAAGAGACCCAGTACTTC. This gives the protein CAWSLGRQETQYF.

In DNA, the CDR3 is TGTGCTAGTGGTCCTACTTACAGGGCAGAGTATGGCTACACCTTC. It translates to CASGPTYRAEYGYTF. The chain combines TRBV12-5 with TRBJ1-2, with TRBD1 as a possible D gene (6 bases). From germline, CDR1 is LGHNT and CDR2 FRNRAP. The CDR3 is made up of 15 amino acids. V was pared by 5 bases and J by 5 bases, with 18 bases between. Combining the CDR3 with reference TRBV12-5 and TRBJ1-2 gives the whole variable domain DARVTQTPRHKVTEMGQEVTMRCQPILGHNTVFWYRQTMMQGLELLAYFRNRAPLDDSGMPKDRFSAEMPDATLATLKIQPSEPRDSAVYFCASGPTYRAEYGYTFGSGTRLTVV.

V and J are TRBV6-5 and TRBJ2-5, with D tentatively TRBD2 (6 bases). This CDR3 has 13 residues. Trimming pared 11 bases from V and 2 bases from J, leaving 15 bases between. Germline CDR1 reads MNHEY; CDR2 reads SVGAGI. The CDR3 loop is CASTHSGQETQYF. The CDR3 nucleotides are TGTGCCTCCACCCACAGCGGGCAAGAGACCCAGTACTTC.

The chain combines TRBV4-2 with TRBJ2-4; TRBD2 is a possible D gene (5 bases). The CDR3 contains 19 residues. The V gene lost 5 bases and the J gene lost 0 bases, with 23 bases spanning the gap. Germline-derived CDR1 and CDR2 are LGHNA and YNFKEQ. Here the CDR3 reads CASSLCRLLGVLAKNIQYF. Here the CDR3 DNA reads TGTGCCAGCAGCTTATGCCGCCTCCTCGGGGTTCTAGCCAAAAACATTCAGTACTTC.

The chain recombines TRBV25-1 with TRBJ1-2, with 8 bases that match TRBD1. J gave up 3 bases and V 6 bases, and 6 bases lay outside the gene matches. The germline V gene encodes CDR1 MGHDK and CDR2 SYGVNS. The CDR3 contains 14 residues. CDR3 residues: CASSPSGQDYGYTF. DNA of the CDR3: TGTGCCAGCAGCCCCTCGGGACAGGACTATGGCTACACCTTC.

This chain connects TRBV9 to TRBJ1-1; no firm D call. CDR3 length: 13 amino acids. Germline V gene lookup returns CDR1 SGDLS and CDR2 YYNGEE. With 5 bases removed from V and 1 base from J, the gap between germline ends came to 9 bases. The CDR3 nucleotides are TGTGCCAGCAGTGTATCGGGGAACACTGAAGCTTTCTTT. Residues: CASSVSGNTEAFF. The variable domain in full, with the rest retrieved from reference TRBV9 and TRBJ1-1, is DSGVTQTPKHLITATGQRVTLRCSPRSGDLSVYWYQQSLDQGLQFLIQYYNGEERAKGNILERFSAQQFPDLHSELNLSSLELGDSALYFCASSVSGNTEAFFGQGTRLTVV.

CDR3 region: CAISVTGTGGQSSPLHF. CDR3 sequence (DNA): TGTGCCATCAGTGTGACGGGAACAGGGGGCCAATCGTCACCCCTCCACTTT. This chain joins TRBV10-3 and TRBJ1-6, with 9 nucleotides matching TRBD1. J gave up 10 bases and V 4 bases, and 14 bases lay outside the gene matches. The length of the CDR3 is 17 residues. The germline CDR1 and CDR2 sequences are ENHRY and SYGVKD.

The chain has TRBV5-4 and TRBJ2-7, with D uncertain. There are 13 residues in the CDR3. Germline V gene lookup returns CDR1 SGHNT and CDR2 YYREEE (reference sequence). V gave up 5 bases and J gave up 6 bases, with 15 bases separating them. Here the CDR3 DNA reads TGTGCCAGCAGACCCCTCACCTCGGGCGAGCAGTACTTC. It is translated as CASRPLTSGEQYF.

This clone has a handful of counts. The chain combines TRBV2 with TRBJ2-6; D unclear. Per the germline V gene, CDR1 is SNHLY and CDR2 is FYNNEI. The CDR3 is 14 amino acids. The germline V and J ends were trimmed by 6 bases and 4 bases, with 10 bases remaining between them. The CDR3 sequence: CASSERSGANVLTF. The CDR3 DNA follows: TGTGCCAGCAGCGAACGGTCCGGGGCCAACGTCCTGACTTTC.